These 9 T cell receptor beta chains were sequenced from one sample in a study of T cell responses to AZD1222 COVID-19 vaccine. Only in-frame clones appear in the TCRdb table, and some are missing; sequencing was by immunoSEQ multiplex PCR. The data show 100,000 to 150,000 clones, with around 92% seen just once and approximately 4.5% held by the top ten. This sample comprised peripheral blood, obtained on day 0 of AZD1222 vaccination. The source of these receptors is an adult in good health.

The chain links TRBV6-5 to TRBJ2-3; D unresolved. The CDR3 contains 13 residues. Germline V lookup: CDR1 MNHEY, CDR2 SVGAGI. Trimming shortened V by 6 bases and J by 2 bases, and 9 bases separated the two germline ends. CDR3 bases: TGTGCCAGCAGCGCGGTATTCACAGATACGCAGTATTTT. It is translated as CASSAVFTDTQYF.

The chain's CDR3 is CASSYGRRSYEQYF. CDR3 sequence (DNA): TGTGCCAGCAGTTACGGGCGCAGGTCCTACGAGCAGTACTTC. V and J are TRBV6-5 and TRBJ2-7; D unresolved. This CDR3 comprises 14 residues. Per the germline V gene, CDR1 is MNHEY and CDR2 is SVGAGI. V was cut by 2 bases and J by 1 base, with 9 bases left in between.

The chain combines TRBV18 with TRBJ2-1; 9 bases match TRBD1. This CDR3 spans 17 amino acids. In germline, CDR1 is KGHSH, CDR2 LQKENI. The V segment lost 3 bases and the J segment 5 bases; nucleotides outside the gene matches: 11. CDR3 sequence (DNA): TGTGCCAGCTCACCCTCCAGGGGGACAGGGAGGGACAATGAGCAGTTCTTC. It is translated as CASSPSRGTGRDNEQFF.

CDR3 amino acids: CASRDGTANSPLHF. The CDR3 DNA reads as TGTGCCAGCAGGGATGGGACGGCCAATTCACCCCTCCACTTT. V is TRBV2 and J is TRBJ1-6; the D gene is possibly TRBD1 (5 bases). Germline V CDR1 and CDR2: SNHLY, FYNNEI. V lost 6 bases and J lost 7, with 13 bases in between. The CDR3 is 14 residues long.

The chain combines TRBV6-5 with TRBJ1-2; weak D call: TRBD1 (5 bases). The CDR3 contains 15 residues. Germline-derived CDR1 and CDR2 are MNHEY and SVGAGI. V was trimmed by 5 bases and J by 5 bases, leaving 18 bases between them. The CDR3 region has the DNA TGTGCCAGCAGTCCGGGAGGGGCTTCCGGGTATGGCTACACCTTC. As protein: CASSPGGASGYGYTF.

The chain uses TRBV2 and TRBJ1-2; D not certain. Looked up from germline, CDR1 is SNHLY and CDR2 is FYNNEI. Trimming shortened V by 7 bases and J by 4 bases, and 16 bases separated the two germline ends. CDR3 length: 14 amino acids. This CDR3 is CASTGNVRFYGYTF. The CDR3 DNA sequence: TGTGCCAGCACTGGAAACGTTCGCTTCTATGGCTACACCTTC.

V and J are TRBV12-3 or TRBV12-4 and TRBJ1-1; weak D call: TRBD1 (5 bases). The CDR3 is 13 residues long. V was shortened by 2 bases and J by 6 bases, with 10 bases between the two germline ends. Here the CDR3 reads CASSLTGGAEAFF. The CDR3 DNA sequence: TGTGCCAGCAGTTTAACAGGAGGGGCTGAAGCTTTCTTT.

The chain carries TRBV6-1 and TRBJ1-6, with unresolved D. Between the trimmed V and J ends, which lost 0 bases and 10 bases, there was a span of 13 bases. The CDR3 contains 15 residues. CDR1 is MNHNS and CDR2 is SASEGT in the germline V gene. DNA for the CDR3: TGTGCCAGCAGTGAAGCTACCAACGTTGGGTCACCCCTCCACTTT. Translated: CASSEATNVGSPLHF.

The gene calls are TRBV6-2 or TRBV6-3 and TRBJ2-5; D gene unclear. Trimming pared 6 bases from V and 3 bases from J, leaving 11 bases between. The germline V gene has CDR1 MNHEY and CDR2 SVGEGT. The length of the CDR3 is 13 residues. The CDR3 DNA reads TGTGCCAGCAGCTCCGGACCGAAAGAGACCCAGTACTTC. Amino acids: CASSSGPKETQYF.